This T cell receptor (beta chain) came from a study of identical twins. MiXCR, applied by TCRdb to the 5' RACE reads, yields one record per CDR3 protein. The data contain some 320,000 distinct CDR3 sequences, approximately 13% of them singletons. The study, taken as a whole, reports: Low generation probability was overrepresented in out-of-frame alpha sequences shared by twins.

This clonotype was detected only a few times. Its antigen is unknown. Trimming took 6 bases from V and 5 from J; bases not matched to a gene: 10. This CDR3 is 15 amino acids long. In addition, the sample was reused for a study of yellow fever vaccine responses in identical twins.

The rearrangement joins TRBV12-3 or TRBV12-4 to TRBJ2-5, with TRBD2 identical over 9 bases. The sequencing input was CD8+ T cells sorted from blood. The TCR comes from a woman between 18 and 29 years old in good health. The CDR3 DNA follows: TGTGCCAGCAGCCATACTATAGCGGGAGACGAGACCCAGTACTTC. Translating gives CASSHTIAGDETQYF.